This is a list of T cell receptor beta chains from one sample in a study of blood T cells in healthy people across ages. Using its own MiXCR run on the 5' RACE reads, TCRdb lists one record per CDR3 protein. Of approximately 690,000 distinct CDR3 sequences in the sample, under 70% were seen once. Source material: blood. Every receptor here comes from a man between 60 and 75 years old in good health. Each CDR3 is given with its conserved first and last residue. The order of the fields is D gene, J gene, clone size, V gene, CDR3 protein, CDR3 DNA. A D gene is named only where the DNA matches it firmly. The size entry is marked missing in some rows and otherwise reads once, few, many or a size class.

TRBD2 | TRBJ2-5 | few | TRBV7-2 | CASSGGVQETQYF | TGTGCGAGTAGCGGGGGGGTCCAAGAGACCCAGTACTTC
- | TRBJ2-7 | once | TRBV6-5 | CASSYSSRGRQYF | TGTGCCAGCAGTTACTCGAGTCGGGGTAGGCAGTACTTC
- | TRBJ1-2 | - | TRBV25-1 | CASSARGADGYTF | TGTGCCAGCAGTGCCCGGGGGGCGGATGGCTACACCTTC
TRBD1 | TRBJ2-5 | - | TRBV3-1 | CASSKNRGQETQYF | TGTGCCAGCAGTAAAAACAGGGGGCAAGAGACCCAGTACTTC
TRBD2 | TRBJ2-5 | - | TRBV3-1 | CASRPGTSGGPVEYF | TGTGCCAGCAGACCCGGGACTAGCGGGGGCCCCGTCGAGTACTTC
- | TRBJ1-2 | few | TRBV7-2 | CASTTGYGYTF | TGTGCCAGCACCACAGGGTATGGCTACACCTTC
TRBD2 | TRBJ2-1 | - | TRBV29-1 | CSVAVGTSGPYNEQFF | TGCAGCGTTGCGGTAGGGACTAGCGGGCCATACAATGAGCAGTTCTTC
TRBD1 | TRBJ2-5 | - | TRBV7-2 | CASSSNRGRQETQYF | TGTGCCAGCAGCTCAAACAGGGGGAGGCAAGAGACCCAGTACTTC
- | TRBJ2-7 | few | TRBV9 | CASSVGRPGVYEQYF | TGTGCCAGCAGCGTAGGAAGGCCCGGGGTCTACGAGCAGTACTTC
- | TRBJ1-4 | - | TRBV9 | CASSVGLGEKLFF | TGTGCCAGCAGCGTTGGCCTCGGGGAAAAACTGTTTTTT
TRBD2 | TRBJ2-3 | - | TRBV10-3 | CAIRRGTSRTDTQYF | TGTGCCATACGGCGGGGGACCAGCCGAACAGATACGCAGTATTTT
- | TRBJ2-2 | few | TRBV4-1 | CASSYRGPVLSGELFF | TGCGCCAGCAGCTACCGGGGCCCGGTACTTAGCGGGGAGCTGTTTTTT
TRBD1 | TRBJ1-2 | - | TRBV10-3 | CAISQRQGNYGYTF | TGTGCCATCAGCCAAAGACAGGGTAACTATGGCTACACCTTC
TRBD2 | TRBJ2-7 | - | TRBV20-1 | CSASLPGLAGGPYEQYF | TGCAGTGCTAGTCTCCCTGGGCTAGCGGGGGGCCCCTACGAGCAGTACTTC
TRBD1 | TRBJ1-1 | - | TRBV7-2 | CASSPQTGEDTEAFF | TGTGCCAGCAGCCCTCAGACAGGGGAGGACACTGAAGCTTTCTTT
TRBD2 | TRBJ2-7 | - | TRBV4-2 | CASSQDRGSPYEQYF | TGTGCCAGCAGCCAAGATCGCGGGAGTCCTTACGAGCAGTACTTC
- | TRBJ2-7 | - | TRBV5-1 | CASSLGPPQYEQYF | TGCGCCAGCAGCTTGGGGCCCCCCCAATACGAGCAGTACTTC
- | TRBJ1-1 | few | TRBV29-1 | CSAHMNTEAFF | TGCAGCGCCCATATGAACACTGAAGCTTTCTTT
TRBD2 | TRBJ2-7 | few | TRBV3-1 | CASSQGPGLAYEQYF | TGTGCCAGCAGCCAAGGTCCGGGACTAGCCTACGAGCAGTACTTC
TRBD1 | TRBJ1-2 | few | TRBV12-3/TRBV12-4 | CASSFEGAGRNYGYTF | TGTGCCAGCAGTTTTGAGGGGGCGGGTCGCAACTATGGCTACACCTTC
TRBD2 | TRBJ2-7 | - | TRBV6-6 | CASSYSPGEGSAEQYF | TGTGCCAGCAGTTACTCACCGGGGGAGGGTTCGGCCGAGCAGTACTTC
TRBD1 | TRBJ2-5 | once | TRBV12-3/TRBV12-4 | CASSLWTGETQYF | TGTGCCAGCAGTTTATGGACAGGAGAGACCCAGTACTTC
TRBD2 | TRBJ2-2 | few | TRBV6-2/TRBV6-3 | CASSYGSSGGGTGELFF | TGTGCCAGCAGTTACGGGTCTAGCGGGGGCGGCACCGGGGAGCTGTTTTTT
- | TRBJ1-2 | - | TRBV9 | CASSPQGNPNYGYTF | TGTGCCAGCAGCCCGCAAGGGAACCCAAACTATGGCTACACCTTC
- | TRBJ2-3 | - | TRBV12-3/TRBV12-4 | CATIGTERTSSRHTQYF | TGTGCCACCATAGGGACAGAAAGGACTAGTTCTCGCCATACGCAGTATTTT
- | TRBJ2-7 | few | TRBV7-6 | CASSPGLARQSQSSYEQYF | TGTGCCAGCAGCCCGGGCCTAGCACGTCAGAGTCAGAGCTCCTACGAGCAGTACTTC
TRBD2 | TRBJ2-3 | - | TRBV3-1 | CASSQVPTSGGGADTQYF | TGTGCCAGCAGCCAAGTCCCTACCAGCGGGGGGGGAGCAGATACGCAGTATTTT
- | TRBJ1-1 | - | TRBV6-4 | CASSRTRDTEAFF | TGTGCCAGCAGCCGGACGAGGGACACTGAAGCTTTCTTT
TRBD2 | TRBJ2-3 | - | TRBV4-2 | CASSQEARKRGAPTTDTQYF | TGTGCCAGCAGCCAAGAGGCGAGGAAGCGGGGGGCCCCAACCACAGATACGCAGTATTTT
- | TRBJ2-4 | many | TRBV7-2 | CASSLLLIAKNIQYF | TGTGCCAGCAGCTTACTACTGATAGCCAAAAACATTCAGTACTTC
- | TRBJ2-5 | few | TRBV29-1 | CSVSDEGETQYF | TGCAGCGTCAGCGACGAGGGGGAGACCCAGTACTTC
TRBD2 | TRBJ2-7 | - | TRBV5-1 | CASSASGGPNEQYF | TGCGCCAGCTCCGCTAGCGGGGGCCCCAACGAGCAGTACTTC
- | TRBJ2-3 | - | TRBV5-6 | CASSLVGQYTDTQYF | TGTGCCAGCAGCTTGGTGGGCCAATACACAGATACGCAGTATTTT
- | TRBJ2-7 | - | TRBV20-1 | CSASRDGSYEQYF | TGCAGTGCTAGCCGGGACGGCTCCTACGAGCAGTACTTC
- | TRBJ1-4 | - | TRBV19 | CASTWDTLRREKLFF | TGTGCCAGTACCTGGGACACCCTAAGAAGGGAAAAACTGTTTTTT
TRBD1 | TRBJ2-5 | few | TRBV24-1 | CATSDPGQGETQYF | TGTGCCACCAGTGACCCCGGACAGGGAGAGACCCAGTACTTC
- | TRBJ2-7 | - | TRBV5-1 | CASSLAPGTETYEQYF | TGCGCCAGCAGCTTGGCCCCCGGGACGGAGACCTACGAGCAGTACTTC
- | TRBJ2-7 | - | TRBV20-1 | CSARDGPREQYF | TGCAGTGCTAGGGACGGACCCCGCGAGCAGTACTTC
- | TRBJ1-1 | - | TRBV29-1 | CEGRNTEAFF | TGCGAAGGTCGGAACACTGAAGCTTTCTTT
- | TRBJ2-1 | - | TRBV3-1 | CASSPRTGSGDNEQFF | TGTGCCAGCAGCCCCCGAACGGGGTCGGGAGACAATGAGCAGTTCTTC
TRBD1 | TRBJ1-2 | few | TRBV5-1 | CASTTGQGLLGGYTF | TGCGCCAGCACGACAGGACAGGGCCTACTAGGTGGCTACACCTTC
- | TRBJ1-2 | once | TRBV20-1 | CSARDQQGAGYTF | TGCAGTGCTAGAGATCAGCAGGGTGCTGGCTACACCTTC
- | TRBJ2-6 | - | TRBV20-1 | CSARDRPSSGANVLTF | TGCAGTGCTAGAGATCGCCCCTCGTCTGGGGCCAACGTCCTGACTTTC
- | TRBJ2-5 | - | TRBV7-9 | CASSLGSEWGTQYF | TGTGCCAGCAGCTTAGGGTCCGAGTGGGGGACCCAGTACTTC